Each of the 27 T cell receptor beta chains below was sequenced from the same sample in a study of identical twins. TCRdb passed the 5' RACE reads through MiXCR, listing each CDR3 protein once. The repertoire holds approximately 300,000 distinct CDR3 sequences, with less than 9.5% as singletons. The data were also submitted as part of a second study, on yellow fever vaccine responses in identical twins.

Sequenced sample: CD8+ T cells sorted from blood. These receptors were collected from a woman under 30 in good health.

Only a few counts were recorded for this clonotype. This chain joins TRBV27 and TRBJ2-4, with TRBD2 identical over 13 bases. The CDR3 has 18 amino acids. V lost 3 bases, J lost 3 bases, and 8 bases stayed unmatched. Germline V lookup: CDR1 MNHEY, CDR2 SMNVEV (reference sequence). Written as DNA, the CDR3 is TGTGCCAGCAGTTTGGGGACTAGCGGGATTAATGGCAAAAACATTCAGTACTTC. This gives the protein CASSLGTSGINGKNIQYF.

This clonotype was counted once. The V gene is TRBV7-6, the J gene TRBJ2-1; the D is unclear. This CDR3 is built from 13 residues. CDR1 and CDR2 from the germline V gene are SGHVS and FNYEAQ. Between the trimmed V and J ends, which lost 4 bases and 9 bases, there was a span of 13 bases. In DNA form, the CDR3 reads TGTGCCAGCAGCTCCATGGCTGGTCGTGAGCAGTTCTTC. It is translated as CASSSMAGREQFF.

The gene calls are TRBV4-1 and TRBJ2-7, with a tentative D call TRBD1 (5 bases). Germline V lookup: CDR1 MGHRA, CDR2 YSYEKL. CDR3 size: 13 residues. V gave up 0 bases and J gave up 6 bases, with 9 bases separating them. Here the CDR3 reads CASSQDWGGEQYF. The CDR3 DNA sequence: TGCGCCAGCAGCCAAGATTGGGGCGGCGAGCAGTACTTC.

In its sample, this clonotype was seen a few times. This CDR3 reads CATSSSGTRETQYF. The CDR3 nucleotides are TGTGCCACCAGCAGTAGCGGGACCCGAGAGACCCAGTACTTC. This sequence joins TRBV15 and TRBJ2-5; 8 nucleotides match TRBD2. With 3 bases clipped from V and 4 bases from J, the junction kept 4 bases outside the gene matches. Germline V gene sequence: CDR1 LNHNV, CDR2 YYDKDF (reference sequence). This CDR3 comprises 14 residues.

V gene TRBV27 combines with J gene TRBJ1-2, with D maybe TRBD1 (5 bases). Germline V lookup: CDR1 MNHEY, CDR2 SMNVEV (reference sequence). Trimming took off 5 bases at V and 5 bases at J, with 18 bases between the two ends. The CDR3 extends over 15 amino acids. The CDR3 here is CASSPAGGGLYGYTF. The DNA for the CDR3 is TGTGCCAGCAGTCCAGCGGGGGGAGGATTGTATGGCTACACCTTC.

The V call is TRBV4-1, the J call TRBJ1-4; D not certain. The germline gives CDR1 MGHRA, CDR2 YSYEKL. The CDR3 totals 16 residues. V lost 4 bases, J lost 8 bases, and 20 bases lay in between. CDR3 nucleotides: TGCGCCAGCAGCCTAGGCCCTACCGGGTTAGACGAAAAACTGTTTTTT. Protein: CASSLGPTGLDEKLFF.

This clonotype was detected many times. CDR3 loop: CASNLTSGGVNEQFF. The CDR3 DNA reads as TGTGCCAGCAACCTAACTAGCGGGGGGGTCAATGAGCAGTTCTTC. The V gene is TRBV12-3 or TRBV12-4, the J gene TRBJ2-1; TRBD2 matches at 13 bases. The CDR3 runs 15 residues. J lost 6 bases, V lost 7 bases, and 6 bases had no gene match.

The chain combines TRBV7-9 with TRBJ2-1, with D possibly TRBD2 on 6 matching bases. The length of the CDR3 is 17 residues. CDR1 SEHNR and CDR2 FQNEAQ come from the germline V gene (reference sequence). Trimming pared 5 bases from V and 8 bases from J, leaving 25 bases between. As DNA, the CDR3 is TGTGCCAGCAGCCAGCCGGGCAGGGTAGGCGGCGGGGATGAGCAGTTCTTC. Translating gives CASSQPGRVGGGDEQFF.

This chain joins TRBV7-6 and TRBJ1-5; no clear D. The V end was cut by 1 base, the J end by 6 bases, with 13 bases between. CDR3 length: 15 residues. Germline V gene sequence: CDR1 SGHVS, CDR2 FNYEAQ. CDR3 residues: CASSLDGVIGQPQHF. The CDR3 bases are TGTGCCAGCAGCTTAGACGGGGTGATCGGTCAGCCCCAGCATTTT.

This clonotype showed up just a few times. V usage is TRBV2 and J usage is TRBJ2-3, with TRBD2 matching 9 bases. J lost 2 bases, V lost 3 bases, and 6 bases had no gene match. Germline loops: CDR1 SNHLY, CDR2 FYNNEI. This CDR3 has 16 amino acids. The CDR3 nucleotides are TGTGCCAGCAGTGAGGGGACTAGCAGCAACACAGATACGCAGTATTTT. It codes for CASSEGTSSNTDTQYF.

The J gene is TRBJ1-5, the V gene TRBV12-3 or TRBV12-4; D gene uncertain. With 6 bases removed from V and 0 bases from J, the gap between germline ends came to 12 bases. The CDR3 contains 15 residues. The CDR3 sequence: CASSPGEYSNQPQHF. The CDR3 nucleotides are TGTGCCAGCAGCCCAGGAGAATATAGCAATCAGCCCCAGCATTTT.

The V gene is TRBV11-1, the J gene TRBJ2-5; a possible D gene is TRBD1 (5 bases). V lost 3 bases and J lost 5, with 16 bases in between. CDR3 length: 15 amino acids. The germline gives CDR1 SGHAT, CDR2 FQDESV (reference sequence). The CDR3 here is CASSFLSRAQETQYF. CDR3 nucleotides: TGTGCCAGCAGCTTTCTCAGCAGGGCCCAGGAGACCCAGTACTTC.

This clonotype has a count of ten or more. The chain employs TRBV20-1 and TRBJ2-1; the match to TRBD1 covers 8 bases. V shed 0 bases, J shed 4 bases, and the junction held 5 bases outside the gene matches. The CDR3 has 15 amino acids. Germline V CDR1 and CDR2: DFQATT, SNEGSKA (reference sequence). Written as DNA, the CDR3 is TGCAGTGCTAGAGACCCCGGGACAGGTTACAATGAGCAGTTCTTC. It codes for CSARDPGTGYNEQFF.

This clonotype was seen only a few times. J is TRBJ2-1 and V is TRBV7-6; 12 nucleotides line up with TRBD2. This CDR3 is built from 19 residues. Per germline, CDR1 SGHVS and CDR2 FNYEAQ. With V trimmed by 2 bases and J by 4 bases, 12 bases remained unmatched. The CDR3 region has the DNA TGTGCCAGCAGCTTATTTGATCTCAGGACTAGCGGGGAATACAATGAGCAGTTCTTC. Its protein is CASSLFDLRTSGEYNEQFF.

This clonotype was recorded at least ten times. The J gene is TRBJ2-7, the V gene TRBV7-2; 7 nucleotides agree with TRBD1. J gave up 4 bases and V 5 bases, and 11 bases lay outside the gene matches. CDR3 length equals 15 residues. The V gene's germline CDR1 is SGHTA and CDR2 FQGNSA. CDR3 DNA sequence: TGTGCCAGCAGCCAAAACCGGGACAGAGTATACGAGCAGTACTTC. It encodes CASSQNRDRVYEQYF.

This clonotype was seen repeatedly, ten times or more. One end of the junction is discordant with germline, which a read error may explain. This chain links TRBV27 with TRBJ2-7; possibly TRBD1 for D (5 bases). This CDR3 spans 13 amino acids. CDR1 is MNHEY and CDR2 is SMNVEV in the germline V gene (reference sequence). The CDR3 DNA follows: TGCGCCAGCAGCCTGACAGTTAGCTACGAGCAGTACTTC. Amino acid sequence: CASSLTVSYEQYF.

The chain uses TRBV20-1 and TRBJ2-7; 13 bases fit TRBD2. Germline-derived CDR1 and CDR2 are DFQATT and SNEGSKA (reference sequence). The length of the CDR3 is 17 residues. J was trimmed by 2 bases and V by 3 bases; bases with no gene match: 10. CDR3: CSASERLAGGRTYEQYF. For the CDR3, the DNA is TGCAGTGCTAGCGAGCGACTAGCGGGAGGTCGAACCTACGAGCAGTACTTC.

This clonotype showed up just a few times. The chain has TRBV4-1 and TRBJ2-3; possible D gene TRBD1, 5 bases. Germline-derived CDR1 and CDR2 are MGHRA and YSYEKL. The V end lost 4 bases, the J end lost 8 bases, and 13 bases lay between the germline ends. The CDR3 loop spans 13 amino acids. The CDR3 region has the DNA TGCGCCAGCAGCCCCGTCCAGGGTGGTACGCAGTATTTT. It encodes CASSPVQGGTQYF.

The V and J genes are TRBV11-1 and TRBJ2-1; the D gene is possibly TRBD1 (6 bases). CDR1 is SGHAT and CDR2 is FQDESV in the germline V gene (reference sequence). This CDR3 contains 19 residues. Trimming removed 5 bases at V and 4 bases at J, with 27 bases between. The CDR3 nucleotides are TGTGCCAGCAGCCCAAGTGGGACACCAAAAACTCAGAGGTACAATGAGCAGTTCTTC. This codes for CASSPSGTPKTQRYNEQFF.

In this sample, this clonotype turned up a few times. The chain uses TRBV2 and TRBJ2-7, with 10 bases fitting TRBD2. This CDR3 spans 18 amino acids. Unmatched junction bases numbered 9, after V lost 0 bases and J lost 1 base. Looked up from germline, CDR1 is SNHLY and CDR2 is FYNNEI. In DNA, the CDR3 is TGTGCCAGCAGTGAAGCCGCTAGCGGGAGTAGTATATCCTACGAGCAGTACTTC. Encoded protein: CASSEAASGSSISYEQYF.

This clonotype was seen at least ten times. V and J are TRBV6-4 and TRBJ2-1, with TRBD1 matching over 7 bases. V gave up 6 bases and J gave up 6 bases; unmatched junction bases: 11. The V gene's germline CDR1 is MRHNA and CDR2 SNTAGT. The CDR3 spans 15 residues. The CDR3: CASREHTGVGNEQFF. The CDR3 DNA reads TGTGCCAGCAGGGAACATACAGGGGTGGGCAATGAGCAGTTCTTC.

This chain uses TRBV29-1 with TRBJ1-1; TRBD1 might be the D (6 bases). Per the germline V gene, CDR1 is SQVTM and CDR2 is ANQGSEA. This CDR3 has 14 amino acids. Trimming stripped 3 bases from V and 3 bases from J, with 14 bases between. The CDR3 spells CSVDPGGSDTEAFF. CDR3 DNA: TGCAGCGTTGACCCGGGGGGCTCGGACACTGAAGCTTTCTTT.

This clonotype has ten or more counts. This rearrangement joins TRBV9 to TRBJ2-7; D possibly corresponds to TRBD1 (6 bases). CDR3 size: 18 residues. Germline loops: CDR1 SGDLS, CDR2 YYNGEE. Trimming stripped 5 bases from V and 3 bases from J, with 27 bases between. The CDR3 DNA reads TGTGCCAGCAGGTGGGCAGGGGTTCCCTCGTCCTGGTTCTACGAGCAGTACTTC. It encodes CASRWAGVPSSWFYEQYF.

Ten or more counts support this clonotype. At one end, the junction sequence differs from germline, possibly due to a read error. V is TRBV2 and J is TRBJ2-5, with 7 bases matching TRBD1. The CDR3 covers 14 residues. Germline-derived CDR1 and CDR2 are SNHLY and FYNNEI. CDR3 nucleotides: TGTGCCAGCACTGAAAGGGCAGGGGGAGAGACCCAGTACTTC. Protein sequence: CASTERAGGETQYF.

The genes are TRBV20-1 and TRBJ2-7; 9 bases line up with TRBD1. The germline CDR1 and CDR2 sequences are DFQATT and SNEGSKA (reference sequence). This CDR3 contains 16 residues. Trimming at V came to 4 bases and at J to 0 bases, leaving 10 bases not matched to a gene. DNA for the CDR3: TGCAGTGCTAAAGGGACAGGGATCGCCATCTCCTACGAGCAGTACTTC. It yields the protein CSAKGTGIAISYEQYF.

This clonotype was picked up a small number of times. The chain employs TRBV12-5 and TRBJ2-1; D is undetermined. V lost 6 bases and J 9 bases, leaving 12 bases between the germline ends. Germline values: CDR1 LGHNT, CDR2 FRNRAP. The length of the CDR3 is 12 residues. The CDR3 DNA reads as TGTGCTAGTGGGGTGATATGGAGTGAGCAGTTCTTC. It yields the protein CASGVIWSEQFF.

The chain uses TRBV19 and TRBJ2-1; possibly TRBD2 for D (6 bases). Germline values: CDR1 LNHDA, CDR2 SQIVND (reference sequence). V was trimmed by 5 bases and J by 4 bases, leaving 15 bases between them. CDR3 length: 15 amino acids. The CDR3 DNA reads as TGTGCCAGTAGTGCCGAGGGCGGGACTTACAATGAGCAGTTCTTC. Amino acids: CASSAEGGTYNEQFF.